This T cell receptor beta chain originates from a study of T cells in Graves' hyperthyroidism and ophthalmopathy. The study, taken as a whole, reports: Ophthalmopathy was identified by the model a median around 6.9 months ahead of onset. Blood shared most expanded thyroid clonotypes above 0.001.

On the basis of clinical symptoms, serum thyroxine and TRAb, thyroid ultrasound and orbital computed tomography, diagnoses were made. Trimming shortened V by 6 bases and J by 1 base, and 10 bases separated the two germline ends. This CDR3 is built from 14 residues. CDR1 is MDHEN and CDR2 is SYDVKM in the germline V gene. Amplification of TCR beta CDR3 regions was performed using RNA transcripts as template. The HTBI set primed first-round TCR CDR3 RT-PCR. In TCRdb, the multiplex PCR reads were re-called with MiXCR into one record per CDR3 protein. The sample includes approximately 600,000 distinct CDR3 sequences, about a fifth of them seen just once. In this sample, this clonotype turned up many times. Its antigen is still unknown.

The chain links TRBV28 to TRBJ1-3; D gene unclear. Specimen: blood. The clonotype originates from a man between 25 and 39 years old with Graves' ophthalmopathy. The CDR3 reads CASSSLGSGNTIYF. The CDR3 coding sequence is TGTGCCAGCAGCTCCTTGGGTTCTGGAAACACCATATATTTT.